This is a list of T cell receptor beta chains from one sample in a study of metastatic and nonmetastatic thyroid tumors. TCRdb re-processed the PCR reads through MiXCR. This sample has 55,000 to 75,000 clones; roughly 18% occur once, and the top ten carry 9.5% to 15%. The sequenced sample consisted of blood. These TCRs come from a female donor with papillary thyroid cancer or a benign thyroid nodule (not recorded which). Some clones in this sample may be carry-over from other donors' samples. Both conserved end residues are part of each CDR3. A D gene is named only where the DNA matches it firmly. Not all rows give a size; the values are once, few, many and, for expanded clones, a class.

clone size: many; J gene: TRBJ2-7; V gene: TRBV13; D gene: TRBD1; CDR3 protein: CASSSRDSGLMKQYF; CDR3 DNA: TGTGCCAGCAGCTCACGGGACAGTGGGCTGATGAAGCAGTACTTC
clone size: many; J gene: TRBJ2-1; V gene: TRBV19; D gene: -; CDR3 protein: CASSKANWAFF; CDR3 DNA: TGTGCCAGTAGTAAGGCAAATTGGGCGTTCTTC
clone size: many; J gene: TRBJ2-7; V gene: TRBV7-9; D gene: -; CDR3 protein: CASSSTDTVYEQYF; CDR3 DNA: TGTGCCAGCAGCTCAACGGACACAGTCTACGAGCAGTACTTC
clone size: many; J gene: TRBJ2-4; V gene: TRBV7-8; D gene: TRBD1; CDR3 protein: CASSSWTGEVDIQYF; CDR3 DNA: TGTGCCAGCAGCTCTTGGACAGGGGAAGTGGACATTCAGTACTTC
clone size: -; J gene: TRBJ2-2; V gene: TRBV10-3; D gene: -; CDR3 protein: CAISVGSLNTGELFF; CDR3 DNA: TGTGCCATCAGTGTTGGCAGCCTTAACACCGGGGAGCTGTTTTTT
clone size: -; J gene: TRBJ1-3; V gene: TRBV14; D gene: -; CDR3 protein: CASSQGIANPGNTIYF; CDR3 DNA: TGTGCCAGCAGCCAAGGCATAGCAAATCCTGGAAACACCATATATTTT
clone size: many; J gene: TRBJ2-7; V gene: TRBV7-9; D gene: TRBD2; CDR3 protein: CASSRTSGRGSYEQYF; CDR3 DNA: TGTGCCAGCAGCCGGACTAGCGGGAGGGGATCCTACGAGCAGTACTTC
clone size: medium-sized; J gene: TRBJ2-6; V gene: TRBV15; D gene: -; CDR3 protein: CATSRDRSGANVLTF; CDR3 DNA: TGTGCCACCAGCAGAGATCGCTCTGGGGCCAACGTCCTGACTTTC
clone size: few; J gene: TRBJ1-2; V gene: TRBV27; D gene: -; CDR3 protein: CASSFEGNYGYTF; CDR3 DNA: TGTGCCAGCAGTTTCGAGGGGAACTATGGCTACACCTTC
clone size: many; J gene: TRBJ2-1; V gene: TRBV5-1; D gene: -; CDR3 protein: CASSLGGLDLDEQFF; CDR3 DNA: TGCGCCAGCAGCTTGGGAGGGCTTGATCTCGATGAGCAGTTCTTC
clone size: -; J gene: TRBJ1-2; V gene: TRBV4-2; D gene: TRBD1; CDR3 protein: CASSQDVRGGGYGYTF; CDR3 DNA: TGTGCCAGCAGCCAAGATGTGAGAGGGGGCGGCTATGGCTACACCTTC
clone size: many; J gene: TRBJ2-1; V gene: TRBV12-5; D gene: TRBD1; CDR3 protein: CASGLVSGTGGYHEQFF; CDR3 DNA: TGTGCTAGTGGTTTGGTCTCCGGGACAGGGGGCTACCATGAGCAGTTCTTC
clone size: many; J gene: TRBJ2-3; V gene: TRBV30; D gene: TRBD2; CDR3 protein: CAWSVGSGRVGDTQYF; CDR3 DNA: TGTGCCTGGAGTGTTGGGAGCGGGAGGGTCGGAGATACGCAGTATTTT
clone size: -; J gene: TRBJ1-1; V gene: TRBV11-2; D gene: -; CDR3 protein: CASSLRDGGRRTEAFF; CDR3 DNA: TGTGCCAGCAGCTTAAGGGACGGTGGGAGGAGGACTGAAGCTTTCTTT
clone size: many; J gene: TRBJ2-4; V gene: TRBV3-1; D gene: -; CDR3 protein: CASSLSALAKNIQYF; CDR3 DNA: TGTGCCAGCAGCCTCTCGGCGCTAGCCAAAAACATTCAGTACTTC
clone size: many; J gene: TRBJ2-7; V gene: TRBV19; D gene: -; CDR3 protein: CASRPDSGWDPYEQYF; CDR3 DNA: TGTGCCAGTAGGCCCGACAGCGGATGGGACCCCTACGAGCAGTACTTC
clone size: many; J gene: TRBJ2-1; V gene: TRBV24-1; D gene: TRBD1; CDR3 protein: CATSEPGTGQNEQFF; CDR3 DNA: TGTGCCACCAGTGAACCCGGGACAGGGCAAAATGAGCAGTTCTTC
clone size: many; J gene: TRBJ1-6; V gene: TRBV6-1; D gene: -; CDR3 protein: CASSISGSPLHF; CDR3 DNA: TGTGCCAGCAGTATTTCAGGTTCACCCCTCCACTTT
clone size: -; J gene: TRBJ2-5; V gene: TRBV3-1; D gene: TRBD1; CDR3 protein: CASSPTKTGMEETQYF; CDR3 DNA: TGTGCCAGCAGCCCTACTAAGACAGGGATGGAAGAGACCCAGTACTTC
clone size: -; J gene: TRBJ2-2; V gene: TRBV6-5; D gene: -; CDR3 protein: CASSYGGGSGTGELFF; CDR3 DNA: TGTGCCAGCAGTTACGGTGGGGGGTCAGGGACGGGGGAGCTGTTTTTT
clone size: -; J gene: TRBJ2-7; V gene: TRBV5-5; D gene: -; CDR3 protein: CASSLKRTGPSREQYF; CDR3 DNA: TGTGCCAGCAGCTTGAAGAGAACAGGGCCTAGTCGGGAGCAGTACTTC
clone size: many; J gene: TRBJ2-1; V gene: TRBV20-1; D gene: TRBD1; CDR3 protein: CSAGQGSYNEQFF; CDR3 DNA: TGCAGTGCCGGACAGGGGTCCTACAATGAGCAGTTCTTC
clone size: many; J gene: TRBJ1-2; V gene: TRBV6-1; D gene: TRBD1; CDR3 protein: CASSTDRGLIYGYTF; CDR3 DNA: TGTGCCAGCAGTACGGACAGGGGTTTAATCTATGGCTACACCTTC
clone size: many; J gene: TRBJ2-7; V gene: TRBV28; D gene: TRBD2; CDR3 protein: CASSLGGSGYEQYF; CDR3 DNA: TGTGCCAGCAGTTTGGGAGGGAGTGGCTACGAGCAGTACTTC
clone size: many; J gene: TRBJ2-1; V gene: TRBV20-1; D gene: -; CDR3 protein: CSVPGLLFNEQFF; CDR3 DNA: TGCAGTGTCCCGGGCCTCCTGTTCAATGAGCAGTTCTTC
clone size: -; J gene: TRBJ1-5; V gene: TRBV18; D gene: -; CDR3 protein: CASSAREQPQHF; CDR3 DNA: TGTGCCAGCTCCGCGAGGGAACAGCCCCAGCATTTT
clone size: many; J gene: TRBJ2-1; V gene: TRBV27; D gene: -; CDR3 protein: CASSSTDSDEQFF; CDR3 DNA: TGTGCCAGCAGTTCGACCGACAGTGATGAGCAGTTCTTC
clone size: few; J gene: TRBJ1-2; V gene: TRBV6-2/TRBV6-3; D gene: TRBD1; CDR3 protein: CASSLRGLYGYTF; CDR3 DNA: TGTGCCAGCAGTCTCAGGGGGCTCTATGGCTACACCTTC
clone size: -; J gene: TRBJ2-2; V gene: TRBV5-5; D gene: -; CDR3 protein: CASSLVENTGELFF; CDR3 DNA: TGTGCCAGCAGCTTGGTGGAGAACACCGGGGAGCTGTTTTTT
clone size: many; J gene: TRBJ2-7; V gene: TRBV15; D gene: -; CDR3 protein: CATSLGVSYEQYF; CDR3 DNA: TGTGCCACCAGCCTAGGAGTATCTTACGAGCAGTACTTC
clone size: many; J gene: TRBJ2-7; V gene: TRBV11-2; D gene: TRBD1; CDR3 protein: CATNRQGINEQYF; CDR3 DNA: TGTGCCACGAATCGACAGGGAATCAACGAGCAGTACTTC
clone size: many; J gene: TRBJ1-1; V gene: TRBV9; D gene: TRBD1; CDR3 protein: CASSAYRDRGREAFF; CDR3 DNA: TGTGCCAGCAGCGCATACCGGGACAGGGGGCGGGAAGCTTTCTTT
clone size: -; J gene: TRBJ1-1; V gene: TRBV11-1; D gene: -; CDR3 protein: CASSLIGDRWNTEAFF; CDR3 DNA: TGTGCCAGCAGCTTAATTGGGGACCGATGGAACACTGAAGCTTTCTTT
clone size: -; J gene: TRBJ1-3; V gene: TRBV5-1; D gene: -; CDR3 protein: CASSPERPFDTIYF; CDR3 DNA: TGCGCCAGCAGCCCGGAGCGGCCCTTCGACACCATATATTTT
clone size: many; J gene: TRBJ2-1; V gene: TRBV20-1; D gene: TRBD2; CDR3 protein: CSAYAWGRVNEQFF; CDR3 DNA: TGCAGTGCTTATGCCTGGGGGAGGGTCAATGAGCAGTTCTTC
clone size: many; J gene: TRBJ1-4; V gene: TRBV27; D gene: -; CDR3 protein: CASSFSATNEKLFF; CDR3 DNA: TGTGCCAGCAGTTTTTCCGCAACTAATGAAAAACTGTTTTTT
clone size: many; J gene: TRBJ1-5; V gene: TRBV6-6; D gene: -; CDR3 protein: CASSYGAGEYSNQPQHF; CDR3 DNA: TGTGCCAGCAGTTACGGGGCAGGCGAGTATAGCAATCAGCCCCAGCATTTT
clone size: -; J gene: TRBJ1-2; V gene: TRBV28; D gene: -; CDR3 protein: CASSLGSMNYGYTF; CDR3 DNA: TGTGCCAGCAGTTTAGGCTCAATGAACTATGGCTACACCTTC